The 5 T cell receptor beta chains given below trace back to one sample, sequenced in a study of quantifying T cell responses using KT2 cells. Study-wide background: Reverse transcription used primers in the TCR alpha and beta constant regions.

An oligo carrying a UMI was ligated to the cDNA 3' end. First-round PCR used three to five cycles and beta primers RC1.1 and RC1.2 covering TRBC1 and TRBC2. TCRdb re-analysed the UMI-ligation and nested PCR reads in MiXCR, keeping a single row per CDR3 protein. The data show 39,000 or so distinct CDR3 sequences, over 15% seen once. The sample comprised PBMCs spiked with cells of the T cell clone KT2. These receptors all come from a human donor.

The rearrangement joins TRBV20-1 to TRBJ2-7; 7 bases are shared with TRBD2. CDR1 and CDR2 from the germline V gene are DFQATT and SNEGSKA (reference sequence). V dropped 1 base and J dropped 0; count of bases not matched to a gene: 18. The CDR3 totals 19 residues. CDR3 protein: CSARGEEFPGRGNSYEQYF. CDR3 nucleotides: TGCAGTGCTAGAGGCGAGGAGTTTCCGGGGCGGGGGAACTCCTACGAGCAGTACTTC.

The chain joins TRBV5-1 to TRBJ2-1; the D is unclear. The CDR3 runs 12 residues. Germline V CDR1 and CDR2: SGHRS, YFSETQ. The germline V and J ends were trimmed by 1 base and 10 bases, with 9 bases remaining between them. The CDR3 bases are TGCGCCAGCAGCTTGAACAGCCGGGAGCAGTTCTTC. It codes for CASSLNSREQFF.

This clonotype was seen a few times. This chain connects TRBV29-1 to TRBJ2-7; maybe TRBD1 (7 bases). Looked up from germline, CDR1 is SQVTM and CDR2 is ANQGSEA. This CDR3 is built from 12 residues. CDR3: CSGGGDSYEQYF. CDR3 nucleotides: TGCTCAGGAGGGGGCGACTCCTACGAGCAGTACTTC.

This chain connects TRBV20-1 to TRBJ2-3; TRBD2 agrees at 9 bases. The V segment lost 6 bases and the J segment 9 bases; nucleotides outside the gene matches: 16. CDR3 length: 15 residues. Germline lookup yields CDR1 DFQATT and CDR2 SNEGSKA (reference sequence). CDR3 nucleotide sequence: TGCAGTGCCGAGCCCCAAGCGGGGGGATGGAACACGCAGTATTTT. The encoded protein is CSAEPQAGGWNTQYF.

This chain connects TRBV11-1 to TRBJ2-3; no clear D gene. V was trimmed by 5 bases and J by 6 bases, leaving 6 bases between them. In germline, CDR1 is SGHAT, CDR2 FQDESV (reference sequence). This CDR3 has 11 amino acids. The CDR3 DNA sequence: TGTGCCAGCAGCGCGCTGGATACGCAGTATTTT. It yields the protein CASSALDTQYF.